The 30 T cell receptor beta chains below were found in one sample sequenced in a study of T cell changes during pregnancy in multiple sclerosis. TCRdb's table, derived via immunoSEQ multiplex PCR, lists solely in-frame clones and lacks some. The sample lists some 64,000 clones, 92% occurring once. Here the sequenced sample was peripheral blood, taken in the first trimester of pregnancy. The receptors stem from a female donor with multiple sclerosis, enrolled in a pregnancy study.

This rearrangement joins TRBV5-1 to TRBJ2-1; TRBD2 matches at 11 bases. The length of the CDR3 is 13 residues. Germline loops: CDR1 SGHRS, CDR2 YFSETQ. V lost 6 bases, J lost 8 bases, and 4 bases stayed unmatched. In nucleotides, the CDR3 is TGCGCCAGCAAACTAGCGGGAGTAGATGAGCAGTTCTTC. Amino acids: CASKLAGVDEQFF. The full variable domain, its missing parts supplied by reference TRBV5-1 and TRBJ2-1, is KAGVTQTPRYLIKTRGQQVTLSCSPISGHRSVSWYQQTPGQGLQFLFEYFSETQRNKGNFPGRFSGRQFSNSRSEMNVSTLELGDSALYLCASKLAGVDEQFFGPGTRLTVL.

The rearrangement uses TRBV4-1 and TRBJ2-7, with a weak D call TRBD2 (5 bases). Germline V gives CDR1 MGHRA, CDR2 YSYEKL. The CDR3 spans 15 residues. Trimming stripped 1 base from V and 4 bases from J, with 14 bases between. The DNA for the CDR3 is TGCGCCAGCAGCCAAGTCAACGGGGAAAAATACGAGCAGTACTTC. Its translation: CASSQVNGEKYEQYF.

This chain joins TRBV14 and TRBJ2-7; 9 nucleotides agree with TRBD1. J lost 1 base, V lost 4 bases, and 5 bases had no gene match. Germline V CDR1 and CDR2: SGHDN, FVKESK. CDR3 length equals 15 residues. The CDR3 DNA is TGTGCCAGCAGCCTCGTCGGGACAGGGTCCTACGAGCAGTACTTC. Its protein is CASSLVGTGSYEQYF.

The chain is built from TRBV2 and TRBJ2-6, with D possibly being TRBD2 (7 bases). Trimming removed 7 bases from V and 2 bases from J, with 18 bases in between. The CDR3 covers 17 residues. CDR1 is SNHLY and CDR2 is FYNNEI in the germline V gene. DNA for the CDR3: TGTGCCAGCAAAGGTTTTCGGGGGGCTACTGGGGCCAACGTCCTGACTTTC. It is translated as CASKGFRGATGANVLTF.

The DNA of the CDR3 is TGTGCCAGCAGTCCCTGGGGGCAGAACTATGGCTACACCTTC. It codes for CASSPWGQNYGYTF. This chain connects TRBV28 to TRBJ1-2; D may be TRBD1 (6 bases). CDR1 MDHEN and CDR2 SYDVKM come from the germline V gene. The CDR3 extends over 14 amino acids. With 5 bases removed from V and 2 bases from J, the gap between germline ends came to 12 bases.

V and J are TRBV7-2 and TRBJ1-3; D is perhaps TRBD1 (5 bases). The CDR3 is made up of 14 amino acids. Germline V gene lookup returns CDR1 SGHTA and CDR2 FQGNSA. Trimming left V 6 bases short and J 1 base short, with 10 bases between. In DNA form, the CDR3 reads TGTGCCAGCAGAGCCCAGGGTTCTGGAAACACCATATATTTT. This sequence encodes CASRAQGSGNTIYF.

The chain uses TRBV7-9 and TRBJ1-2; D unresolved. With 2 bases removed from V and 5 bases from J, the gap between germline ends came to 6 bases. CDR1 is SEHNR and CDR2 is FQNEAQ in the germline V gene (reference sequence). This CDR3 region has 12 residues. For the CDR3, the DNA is TGTGCCAGCAGCTTATCAGATTATGGCTACACCTTC. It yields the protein CASSLSDYGYTF.

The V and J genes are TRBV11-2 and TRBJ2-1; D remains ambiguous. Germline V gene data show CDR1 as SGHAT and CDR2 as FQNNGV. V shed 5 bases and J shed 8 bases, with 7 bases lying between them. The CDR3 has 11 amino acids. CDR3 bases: TGTGCCAGCAGCAACATGGATGAGCAGTTCTTC. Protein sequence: CASSNMDEQFF. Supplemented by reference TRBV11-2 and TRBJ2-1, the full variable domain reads EAGVAQSPRYKIIEKRQSVAFWCNPISGHATLYWYQQILGQGPKLLIQFQNNGVVDDSQLPKDRFSAERLKGVDSTLKIQPAKLEDSAVYLCASSNMDEQFFGPGTRLTVL.

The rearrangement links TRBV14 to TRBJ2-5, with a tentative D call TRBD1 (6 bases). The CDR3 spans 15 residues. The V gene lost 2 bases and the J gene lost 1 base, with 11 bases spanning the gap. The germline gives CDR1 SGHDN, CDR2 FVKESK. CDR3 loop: CASSQIQGPQETQYF. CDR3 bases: TGTGCCAGCAGCCAAATCCAGGGGCCCCAAGAGACCCAGTACTTC. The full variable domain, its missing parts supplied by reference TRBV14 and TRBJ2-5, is EAGVTQFPSHSVIEKGQTVTLRCDPISGHDNLYWYRRVMGKEIKFLLHFVKESKQDESGMPNNRFLAERTGGTYSTLKVQPAELEDSGVYFCASSQIQGPQETQYFGPGTRLLVL.

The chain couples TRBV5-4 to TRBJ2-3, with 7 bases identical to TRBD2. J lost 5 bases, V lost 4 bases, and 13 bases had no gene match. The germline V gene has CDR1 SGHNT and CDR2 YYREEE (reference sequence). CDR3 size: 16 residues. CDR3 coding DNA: TGTGCCAGCAGCACCGGGTTGGGGGGGGAGAGAGATACGCAGTATTTT. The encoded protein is CASSTGLGGERDTQYF.

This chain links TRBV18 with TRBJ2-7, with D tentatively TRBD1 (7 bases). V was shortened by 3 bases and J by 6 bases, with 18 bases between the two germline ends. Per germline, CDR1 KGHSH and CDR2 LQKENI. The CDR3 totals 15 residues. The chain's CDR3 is CASSPTQGGLSEQYF. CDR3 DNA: TGTGCCAGCTCACCTACCCAGGGGGGCCTAAGCGAGCAGTACTTC. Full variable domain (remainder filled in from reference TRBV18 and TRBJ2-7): NAGVMQNPRHLVRRRGQEARLRCSPMKGHSHVYWYRQLPEEGLKFMVYLQKENIIDESGMPKERFSAEFPKEGPSILRIQQVVRGDSAAYFCASSPTQGGLSEQYFGPGTRLTVT.

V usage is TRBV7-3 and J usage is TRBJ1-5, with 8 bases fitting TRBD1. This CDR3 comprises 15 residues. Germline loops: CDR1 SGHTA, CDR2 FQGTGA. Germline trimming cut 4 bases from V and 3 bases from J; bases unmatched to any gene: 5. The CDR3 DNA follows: TGTGCCAGCAGCTCACCGACAGGGGCCAATCAGCCCCAGCATTTT. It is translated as CASSSPTGANQPQHF.

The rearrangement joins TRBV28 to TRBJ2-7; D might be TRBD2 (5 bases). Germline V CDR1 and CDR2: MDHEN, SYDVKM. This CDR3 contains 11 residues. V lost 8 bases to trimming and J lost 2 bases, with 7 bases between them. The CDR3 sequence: CASWGAYEQYF. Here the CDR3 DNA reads TGTGCCAGCTGGGGAGCCTACGAGCAGTACTTC.

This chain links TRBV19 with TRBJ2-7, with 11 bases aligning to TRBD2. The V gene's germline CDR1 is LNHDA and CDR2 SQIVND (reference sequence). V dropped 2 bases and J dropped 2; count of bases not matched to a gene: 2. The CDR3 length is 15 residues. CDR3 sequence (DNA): TGTGCCAGTAGTATATCGACTAGCGGGGCCTACGAGCAGTACTTC. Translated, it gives CASSISTSGAYEQYF.

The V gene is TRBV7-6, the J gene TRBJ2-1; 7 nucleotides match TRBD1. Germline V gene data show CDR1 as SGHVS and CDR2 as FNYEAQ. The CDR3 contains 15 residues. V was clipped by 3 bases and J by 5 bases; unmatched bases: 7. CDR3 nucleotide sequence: TGTGCCAGCAGCTTCCCAATAGGGACAGACAATGAGCAGTTCTTC. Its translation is CASSFPIGTDNEQFF.

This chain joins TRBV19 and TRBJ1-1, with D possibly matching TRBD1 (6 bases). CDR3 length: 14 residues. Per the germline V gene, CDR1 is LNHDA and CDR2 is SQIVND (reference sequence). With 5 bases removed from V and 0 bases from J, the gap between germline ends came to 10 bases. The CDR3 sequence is CASSVDSMNTEAFF. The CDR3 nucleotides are TGTGCCAGTAGTGTGGACAGTATGAACACTGAAGCTTTCTTT.

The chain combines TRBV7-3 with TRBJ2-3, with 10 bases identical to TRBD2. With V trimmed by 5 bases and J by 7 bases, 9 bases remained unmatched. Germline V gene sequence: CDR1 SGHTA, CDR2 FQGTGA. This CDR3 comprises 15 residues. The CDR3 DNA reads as TGTGCCAGCAGCCCACTAGCGGGAATACAGAATACGCAGTATTTT. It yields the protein CASSPLAGIQNTQYF.

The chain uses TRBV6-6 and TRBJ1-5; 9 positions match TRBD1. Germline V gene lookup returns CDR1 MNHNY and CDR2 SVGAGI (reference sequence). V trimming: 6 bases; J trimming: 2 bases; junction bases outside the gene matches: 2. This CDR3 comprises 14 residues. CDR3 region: CASSRDRGNQPQHF. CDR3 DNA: TGTGCCAGCAGCCGGGACAGGGGCAATCAGCCCCAGCATTTT.

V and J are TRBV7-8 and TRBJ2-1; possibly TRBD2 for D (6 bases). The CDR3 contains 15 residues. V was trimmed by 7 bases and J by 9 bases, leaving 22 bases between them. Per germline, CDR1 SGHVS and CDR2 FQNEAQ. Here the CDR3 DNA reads TGTGCCAGCAACCCCGGGACTTCCCAGGATGGTGAGCAGTTCTTC. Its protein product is CASNPGTSQDGEQFF.

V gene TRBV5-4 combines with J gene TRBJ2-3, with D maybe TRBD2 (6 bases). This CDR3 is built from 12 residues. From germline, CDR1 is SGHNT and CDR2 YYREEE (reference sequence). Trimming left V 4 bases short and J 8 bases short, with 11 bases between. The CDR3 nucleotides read TGTGCCAGCAGCACCCCCGGGAGTACGCAGTATTTT. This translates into CASSTPGSTQYF.

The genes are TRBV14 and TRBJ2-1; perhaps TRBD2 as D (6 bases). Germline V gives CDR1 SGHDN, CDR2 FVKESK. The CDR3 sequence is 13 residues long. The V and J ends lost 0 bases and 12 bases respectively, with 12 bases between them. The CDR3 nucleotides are TGTGCCAGCAGCCAAGATTGGAGGGAGAGGCAGTTCTTC. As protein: CASSQDWRERQFF.

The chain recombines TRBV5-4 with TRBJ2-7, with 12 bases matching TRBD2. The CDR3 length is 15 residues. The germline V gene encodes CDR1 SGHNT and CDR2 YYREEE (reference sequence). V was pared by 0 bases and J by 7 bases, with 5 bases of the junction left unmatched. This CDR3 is CASSLALAGGDEQYF. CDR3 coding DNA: TGTGCCAGCAGCTTGGCGCTAGCGGGAGGGGATGAGCAGTACTTC.

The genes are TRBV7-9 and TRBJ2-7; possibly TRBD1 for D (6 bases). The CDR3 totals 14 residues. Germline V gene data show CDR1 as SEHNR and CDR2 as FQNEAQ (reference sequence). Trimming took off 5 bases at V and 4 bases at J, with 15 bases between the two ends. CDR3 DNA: TGTGCCAGCAGCCATATGCAGGGGTCGTACGAGCAGTACTTC. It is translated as CASSHMQGSYEQYF.

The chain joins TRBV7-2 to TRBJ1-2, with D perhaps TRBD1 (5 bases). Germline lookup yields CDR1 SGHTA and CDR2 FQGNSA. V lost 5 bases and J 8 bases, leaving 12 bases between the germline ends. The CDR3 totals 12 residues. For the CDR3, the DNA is TGTGCCAGCAGCCCATGGGGGGGAGGCTACACCTTC. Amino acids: CASSPWGGGYTF. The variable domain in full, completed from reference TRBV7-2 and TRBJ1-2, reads GAGVSQSPSNKVTEKGKDVELRCDPISGHTALYWYRQSLGQGLEFLIYFQGNSAPDKSGLPSDRFSAERTGGSVSTLTIQRTQQEDSAVYLCASSPWGGGYTFGSGTRLTVV.

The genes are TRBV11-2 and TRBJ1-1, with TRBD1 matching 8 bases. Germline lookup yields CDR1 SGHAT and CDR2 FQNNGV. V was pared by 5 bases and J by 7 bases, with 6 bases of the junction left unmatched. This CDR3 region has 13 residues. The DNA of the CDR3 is TGTGCCAGCAGCCCCACAGGGGGGAGTGAAGCTTTCTTT. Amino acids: CASSPTGGSEAFF.

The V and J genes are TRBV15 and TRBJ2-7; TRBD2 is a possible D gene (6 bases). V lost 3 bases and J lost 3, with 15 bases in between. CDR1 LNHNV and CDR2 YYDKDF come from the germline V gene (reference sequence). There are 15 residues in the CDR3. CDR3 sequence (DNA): TGTGCCACCAGCAGGCTGGGACTTGAGGTCTACGAGCAGTACTTC. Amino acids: CATSRLGLEVYEQYF. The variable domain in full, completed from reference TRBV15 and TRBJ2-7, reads DAMVIQNPRYQVTQFGKPVTLSCSQTLNHNVMYWYQQKSSQAPKLLFHYYDKDFNNEADTPDNFQSRRPNTSFCFLDIRSPGLGDTAMYLCATSRLGLEVYEQYFGPGTRLTVT.

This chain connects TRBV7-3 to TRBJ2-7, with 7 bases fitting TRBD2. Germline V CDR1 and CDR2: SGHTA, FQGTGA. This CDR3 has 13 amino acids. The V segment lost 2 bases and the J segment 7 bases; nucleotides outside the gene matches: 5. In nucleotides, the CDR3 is TGTGCCAGCAGCTTACAACCCGGGGGGGAGCAGTACTTC. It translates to CASSLQPGGEQYF.

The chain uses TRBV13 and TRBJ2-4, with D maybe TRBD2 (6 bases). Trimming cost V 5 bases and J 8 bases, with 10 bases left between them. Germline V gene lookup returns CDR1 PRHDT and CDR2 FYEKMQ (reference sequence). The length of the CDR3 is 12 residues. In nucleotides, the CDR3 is TGTGCCAGCAGCCTCTGGGGGGACATTCAGTACTTC. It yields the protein CASSLWGDIQYF.

The chain's CDR3 is CASSFPGMNTGELFF. The CDR3 nucleotides are TGTGCCAGCAGCTTTCCGGGAATGAACACCGGGGAGCTGTTTTTT. The chain has TRBV5-8 and TRBJ2-2; a weak D match, TRBD2 (5 bases). Between the trimmed V and J ends, which lost 2 bases and 1 base, there was a span of 9 bases. The CDR3 covers 15 residues. Per germline, CDR1 SGHTS and CDR2 YDEGEE.

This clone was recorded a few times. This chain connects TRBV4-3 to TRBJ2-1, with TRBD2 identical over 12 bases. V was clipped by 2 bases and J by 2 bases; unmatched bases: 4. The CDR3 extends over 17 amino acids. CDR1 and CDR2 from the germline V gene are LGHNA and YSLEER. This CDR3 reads CASSQTLAGGPYNEQFF. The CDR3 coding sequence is TGCGCCAGCAGCCAAACTCTAGCGGGAGGGCCCTACAATGAGCAGTTCTTC.